Sequencing of this TCR beta chain was carried out in a study of T cell responses to AZD1222 COVID-19 vaccine. The method was immunoSEQ multiplex PCR; TCRdb's version includes in-frame clones alone and lacks a portion of them. The sample has about 160,000 clones, approximately 91% seen once. The length of the CDR3 is 15 residues. The V end was cut by 6 bases, the J end by 2 bases, with 14 bases between. The germline V gene encodes CDR1 SGHKS and CDR2 YYEKEE (reference sequence). V and J are TRBV5-5 and TRBJ1-4; D is possibly TRBD1 (6 bases). Sequencing used peripheral blood, obtained on day 0 of AZD1222 vaccination. The source is an adult in good health. As DNA, the CDR3 is TGTGCCAGCACCCCACAGGGTTCTACTAATGAAAAACTGTTTTTT. Its protein is CASTPQGSTNEKLFF.